The next 5 T cell receptor beta chains were all read from a single sample in a study of neurological immune-mediated disorders. TCRdb reprocessed the 5' RACE reads with MiXCR, giving one entry per CDR3 protein. This sample has fewer than 85,000 distinct CDR3 sequences, with roughly 3.9% found just once. Sample: PBMCs. These receptors were taken from a man aged 30 to 45 with multiple sclerosis.

This clonotype appeared many times. V is TRBV3-1 and J is TRBJ2-7; D unclear. The V end was cut by 2 bases, the J end by 0 bases, with 11 bases between. Germline V gene data show CDR1 as LGHDT and CDR2 as YNNKEL (reference sequence). The CDR3 extends over 15 amino acids. The CDR3 region is CASSQFLGASYEQYF. In DNA form, the CDR3 reads TGTGCCAGCAGCCAATTTCTAGGAGCCTCCTACGAGCAGTACTTC.

This clonotype was counted at least ten times. The V gene is TRBV9, the J gene TRBJ2-1; D is unclear. The V and J ends lost 0 bases and 5 bases respectively, with 3 bases between them. Per the germline V gene, CDR1 is SGDLS and CDR2 is YYNGEE. CDR3 length: 12 amino acids. The CDR3 coding sequence is TGTGCCAGCAGCGTAGCTGACAATGAGCAGTTCTTC. Its protein is CASSVADNEQFF. Looking up the rest from reference TRBV9 and TRBJ2-1 gives the full variable domain: DSGVTQTPKHLITATGQRVTLRCSPRSGDLSVYWYQQSLDQGLQFLIQYYNGEERAKGNILERFSAQQFPDLHSELNLSSLELGDSALYFCASSVADNEQFFGPGTRLTVL.

The V gene is TRBV4-1, the J gene TRBJ2-6; a possible D gene is TRBD1 (7 bases). CDR1 and CDR2 (germline): MGHRA, YSYEKL. V lost 3 bases, J lost 13 bases, and 28 bases lay in between. The CDR3 totals 18 residues. In nucleotides, the CDR3 is TGCGCCAGCAGCCAGGGGGGAAGGGGGCGATCGGTCGGCAAAGTCCTGACTTTC. This codes for CASSQGGRGRSVGKVLTF.

In this sample, this clonotype turned up many times. The chain recombines TRBV20-1 with TRBJ1-1; 7 bases line up with TRBD1. The CDR3 has 14 residues. CDR1 DFQATT and CDR2 SNEGSKA come from the germline V gene (reference sequence). The ends lost 5 bases at V and 1 base at J; junction bases unmatched: 7. CDR3: CSAYEQGPNTEAFF. The CDR3 nucleotides read TGCAGTGCTTACGAACAGGGGCCGAACACTGAAGCTTTCTTT.

This clonotype was recorded a few times. This chain uses TRBV7-6 with TRBJ2-1; either TRBD1 or TRBD2 may supply D (6 bases each). V was shortened by 5 bases and J by 5 bases, with 22 bases between the two germline ends. The CDR3 loop spans 17 amino acids. Germline V gene lookup returns CDR1 SGHVS and CDR2 FNYEAQ. CDR3 amino acids: CASSRFRGGRFDNEQFF. CDR3 nucleotides: TGTGCCAGCAGCCGTTTTAGAGGGGGGAGATTCGACAATGAGCAGTTCTTC.